The present T cell receptor (beta chain) was sequenced within a study of T cells in Graves' hyperthyroidism and ophthalmopathy. As regards this clonotype: A much larger clone lies one base from this, so it may be a read error.

The CDR3 regions of TCR beta were amplified from RNA transcripts. The study used the HTBI primer set for a first-round RT-PCR of the TCR CDR3. TCRdb reanalysed the multiplex PCR reads using MiXCR and keeps one entry per CDR3 protein. The data hold approximately 620,000 distinct CDR3 sequences, with more than 11% observed a single time. CDR3 size: 13 residues. Germline CDR1 and CDR2: SGHAT and FQNNGV. V lost 5 bases, J lost 6 bases, and 4 bases stayed unmatched. This chain joins TRBV11-2 and TRBJ2-7; 10 nucleotides line up with TRBD2. This TCR came from a woman in her thirties with Graves' hyperthyroidism that later progressed to Graves' ophthalmopathy. Sequencing was carried out using blood. The CDR3 bases are TGTGCCAGCAGCCCTCTAGCGGGAGTCGAGCAGTACTTC. Residues: CASSPLAGVEQYF.